This T cell receptor (beta chain) was captured by sequencing in a study of molecular identifiers for immune sequencing clone quantification. In TCRdb, the PCR reads were re-called with MiXCR into one record per CDR3 protein. The sample records approximately 630,000 distinct CDR3 sequences, around 25% being singletons. Of note for this clonotype: The germline gene is not matched at one end of the junction; a read error may be the cause.

Germline assignment: CDR1 SGHNT and CDR2 YENEEA. The CDR3 length is 11 residues. The TCR originated in a human donor in good health. Some libraries in this study had Jurkat cell RNA spiked in. Sequences were obtained from naive CD8+ T cells from blood, with Jurkat cell RNA spiked in. Subset of the sample: FACS-sorted CD8+CD4-CCR7+CD45RA+ naive T cells. The chain has TRBV11-3 and TRBJ2-1, with TRBD2 matching over 7 bases. The CDR3 DNA reads as TGTGCCGGCGGACTAGGCAATGAGCGGTTCTTC. Translation: CAGGLGNERFF.